This entry lists 7 T cell receptor beta chains sequenced from one sample in a study of regulatory T cells in long-lasting Graves disease. Building of the TCR beta libraries involved iRepertoire HTBI primers and Arm-PCR of CDR3 regions. Each CDR3 protein is one row after TCRdb ran MiXCR on the multiplex PCR reads. Of 380,000 or so distinct CDR3 sequences detected, 15% to 20% appear once; the ten largest clones hold around 20%. This sample's time point: newly diagnosed GD, antithyroid drugs for less than 3 months. PBMC RNA served as the TCR library source. These sequences were also reported in another study, on T cells in Graves' hyperthyroidism and ophthalmopathy.

This sample comprised peripheral blood mononuclear cells (PBMCs), obtained at new diagnosis, from a patient treated with antithyroid drugs. The receptors come from a woman under 30 with Graves disease.

This clonotype appeared many times. One junction end disagrees with the germline gene, perhaps due to a read error. The CDR3 nucleotides read TGTGCCAGCACCTTAACACCGTTTGGGGTGAATGAGCAGTTCTTC. Encoded protein: CASTLTPFGVNEQFF. The chain joins TRBV11-2 to TRBJ2-1; unclear D gene. The germline CDR1 and CDR2 sequences are SGHAT and FQNNGV. The CDR3 has 15 residues.

This clonotype was picked up many times. This chain connects TRBV30 to TRBJ2-7, with D possibly TRBD2 on 6 matching bases. The V and J ends lost 0 bases and 3 bases respectively, with 6 bases between them. This CDR3 comprises 12 residues. CDR1 is GTSNPN and CDR2 is SVGIG in the germline V gene (reference sequence). The CDR3 spells CAWSVGGYEQYF. Here the CDR3 DNA reads TGTGCCTGGAGTGTCGGGGGCTACGAGCAGTACTTC.

A note on this clonotype: A read error may be the cause here, since a much bigger clone is one base away. The chain is built from TRBV4-1 and TRBJ2-3; TRBD2 matches 14 bases. The V gene's germline CDR1 is MGHRA and CDR2 YSYEKL. The CDR3 runs to 19 residues. CDR3 amino acids: CASSQVWTSGRLGTDMQYF. In nucleotides, the CDR3 is TGCGCCAGCAGCCAAGTTTGGACTAGCGGGAGGCTAGGCACAGATATGCAGTATTTT.

This clonotype has at least ten counts. The rearrangement uses TRBV5-1 and TRBJ2-1; D is perhaps TRBD2 (6 bases). Trimming left V 5 bases short and J 4 bases short, with 16 bases between. Germline V gives CDR1 SGHRS, CDR2 YFSETQ. The CDR3 is 15 amino acids. CDR3: CASRRSGTGYNEQFF. CDR3 bases: TGCGCCAGCAGGCGTTCCGGGACTGGATACAATGAGCAGTTCTTC. Full variable domain (missing parts from reference TRBV5-1 and TRBJ2-1): KAGVTQTPRYLIKTRGQQVTLSCSPISGHRSVSWYQQTPGQGLQFLFEYFSETQRNKGNFPGRFSGRQFSNSRSEMNVSTLELGDSALYLCASRRSGTGYNEQFFGPGTRLTVL.

To note about this clonotype: At one end the junction does not follow the germline gene, possibly because of a read error. The V and J genes are TRBV11-2 and TRBJ1-6; a weak D match, TRBD1 (5 bases). CDR3 length: 17 residues. Germline CDR1 SGHAT, CDR2 FQNNGV. CDR3 loop: CASSLGGTGETPSPRHF. DNA of the CDR3: TGTGCCAGCAGCTTGGGGGGGACGGGCGAAACCCCATCACCCCGCCACTTT.

This chain uses TRBV20-1 with TRBJ1-6, with D possibly being TRBD1 (6 bases). The CDR3 has 14 residues. Trimming pared 3 bases from V and 6 bases from J, leaving 12 bases between. CDR1 and CDR2 from the germline V gene are DFQATT and SNEGSKA (reference sequence). In DNA, the CDR3 is TGCAGTGCTAGCCAGGGGCACGGTAATTCACCCCTCCACTTT. Translating it yields CSASQGHGNSPLHF.

V gene TRBV28 combines with J gene TRBJ1-2; 9 bases line up with TRBD1. The CDR3 runs to 17 residues. Germline lookup yields CDR1 MDHEN and CDR2 SYDVKM. The V gene end was trimmed by 1 base and the J gene end by 1 base; junction bases not matched to a gene: 7. CDR3 protein: CASSLSRRTGVNYGYTF. The CDR3, as DNA: TGTGCCAGCAGTTTATCGCGCCGGACAGGGGTTAACTATGGCTACACCTTC.